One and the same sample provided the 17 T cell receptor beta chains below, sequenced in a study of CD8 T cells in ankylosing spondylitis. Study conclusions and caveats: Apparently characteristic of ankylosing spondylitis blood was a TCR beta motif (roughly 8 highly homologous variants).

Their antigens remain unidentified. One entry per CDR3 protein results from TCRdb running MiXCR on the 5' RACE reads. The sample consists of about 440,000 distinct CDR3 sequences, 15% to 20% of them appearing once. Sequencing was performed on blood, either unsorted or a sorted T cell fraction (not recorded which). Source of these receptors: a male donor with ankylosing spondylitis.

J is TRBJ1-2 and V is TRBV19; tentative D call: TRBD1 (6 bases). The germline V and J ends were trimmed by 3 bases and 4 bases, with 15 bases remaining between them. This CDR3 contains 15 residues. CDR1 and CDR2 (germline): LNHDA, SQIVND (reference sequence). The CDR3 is CASSMFRVGAYGYTF. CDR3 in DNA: TGTGCCAGTAGTATGTTCAGGGTGGGGGCCTATGGCTACACCTTC.

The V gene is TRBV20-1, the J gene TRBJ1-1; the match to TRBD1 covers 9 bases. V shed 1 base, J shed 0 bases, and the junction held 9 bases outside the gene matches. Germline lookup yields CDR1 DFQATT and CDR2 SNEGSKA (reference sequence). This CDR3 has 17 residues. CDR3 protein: CSARAGGTGTMNTEAFF. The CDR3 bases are TGCAGTGCTAGAGCTGGAGGGACAGGGACCATGAACACTGAAGCTTTCTTT.

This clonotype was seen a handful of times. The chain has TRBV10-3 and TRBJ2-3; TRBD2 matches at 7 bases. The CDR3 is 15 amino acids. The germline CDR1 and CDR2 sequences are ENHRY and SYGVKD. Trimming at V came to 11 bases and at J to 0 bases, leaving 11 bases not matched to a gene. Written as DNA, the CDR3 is TGTGCCTCAGAAGGAAGCGGGACCAGCACAGATACGCAGTATTTT. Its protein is CASEGSGTSTDTQYF.

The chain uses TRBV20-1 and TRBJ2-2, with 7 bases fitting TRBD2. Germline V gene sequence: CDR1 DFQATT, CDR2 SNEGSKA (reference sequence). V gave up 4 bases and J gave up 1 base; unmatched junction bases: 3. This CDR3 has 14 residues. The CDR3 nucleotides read TGCAGTGCTAAATGGGGGGGGAACACCGGGGAGCTGTTTTTT. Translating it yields CSAKWGGNTGELFF.

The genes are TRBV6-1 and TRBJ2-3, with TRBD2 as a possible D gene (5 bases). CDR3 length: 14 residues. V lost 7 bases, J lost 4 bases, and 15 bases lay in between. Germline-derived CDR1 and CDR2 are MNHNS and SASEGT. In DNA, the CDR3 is TGTGCCAGCAAATTCTCCGAGGGCCCAGATACGCAGTATTTT. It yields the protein CASKFSEGPDTQYF.

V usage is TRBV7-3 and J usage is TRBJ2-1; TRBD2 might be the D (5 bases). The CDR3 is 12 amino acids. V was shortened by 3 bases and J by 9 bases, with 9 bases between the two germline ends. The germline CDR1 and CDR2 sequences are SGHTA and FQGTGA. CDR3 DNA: TGTGCCAGCAGCTTCAAGGCGGGTGAGCAGTTCTTC. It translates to CASSFKAGEQFF.

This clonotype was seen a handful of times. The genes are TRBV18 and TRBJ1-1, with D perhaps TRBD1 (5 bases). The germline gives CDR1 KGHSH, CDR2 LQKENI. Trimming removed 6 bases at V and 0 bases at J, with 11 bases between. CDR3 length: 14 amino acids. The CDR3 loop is CASSHTGVNTEAFF. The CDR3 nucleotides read TGTGCCAGCTCCCACACAGGCGTGAACACTGAAGCTTTCTTT.

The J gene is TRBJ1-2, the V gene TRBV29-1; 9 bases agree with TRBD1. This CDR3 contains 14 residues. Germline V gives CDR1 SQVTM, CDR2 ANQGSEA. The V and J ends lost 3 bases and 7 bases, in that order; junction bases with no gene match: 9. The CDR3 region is CSVDVGQGGSGYTF. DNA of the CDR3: TGCAGCGTTGACGTGGGACAGGGAGGTAGTGGCTACACCTTC.

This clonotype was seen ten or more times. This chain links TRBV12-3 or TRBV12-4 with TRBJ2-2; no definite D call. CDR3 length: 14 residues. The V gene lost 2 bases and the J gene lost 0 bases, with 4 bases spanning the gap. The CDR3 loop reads CASSLLPNTGELFF. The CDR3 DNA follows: TGTGCCAGCAGTTTATTACCGAACACCGGGGAGCTGTTTTTT.

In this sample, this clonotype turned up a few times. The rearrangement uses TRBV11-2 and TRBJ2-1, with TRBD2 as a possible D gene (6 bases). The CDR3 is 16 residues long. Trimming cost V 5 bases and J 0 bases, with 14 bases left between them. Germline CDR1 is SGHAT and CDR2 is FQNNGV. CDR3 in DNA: TGTGCCAGCAGCCTAGGGGACTTCCGCTCCTACAATGAGCAGTTCTTC. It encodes CASSLGDFRSYNEQFF.

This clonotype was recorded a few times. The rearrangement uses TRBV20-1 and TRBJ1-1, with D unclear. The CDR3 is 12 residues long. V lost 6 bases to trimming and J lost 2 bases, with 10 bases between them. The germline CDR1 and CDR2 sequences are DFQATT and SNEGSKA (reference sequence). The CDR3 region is CSAPGQNTEAFF. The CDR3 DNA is TGCAGTGCCCCCGGTCAAAACACTGAAGCTTTCTTT.

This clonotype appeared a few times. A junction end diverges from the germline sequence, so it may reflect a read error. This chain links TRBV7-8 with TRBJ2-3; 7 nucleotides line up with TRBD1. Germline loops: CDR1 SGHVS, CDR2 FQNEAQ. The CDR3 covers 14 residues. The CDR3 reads CASSTGQITNTQYF. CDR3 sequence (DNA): TGTGCCAGCAGCACGGGACAGATCACAAATACGCAGTATTTT.

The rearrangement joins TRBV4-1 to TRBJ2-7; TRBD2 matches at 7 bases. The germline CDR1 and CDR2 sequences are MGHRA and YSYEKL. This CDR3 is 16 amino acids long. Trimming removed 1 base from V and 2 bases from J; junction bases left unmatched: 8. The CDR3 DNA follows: TGCGCCAGCAGCCAAGTGGGGCTAGCGGACACCTACGAGCAGTACTTC. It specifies CASSQVGLADTYEQYF.

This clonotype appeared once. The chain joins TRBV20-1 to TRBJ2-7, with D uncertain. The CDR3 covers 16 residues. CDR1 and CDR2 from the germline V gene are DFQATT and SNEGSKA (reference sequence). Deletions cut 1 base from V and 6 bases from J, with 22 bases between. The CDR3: CSARAPSRSHVLEQYF. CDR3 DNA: TGCAGTGCTAGAGCCCCCTCGCGGAGTCATGTCCTCGAGCAGTACTTC.

The CDR3 here is CASSLGAGAVYEQYF. As DNA, the CDR3 is TGTGCCAGCAGTTTAGGGGCAGGGGCCGTTTACGAGCAGTACTTC. This chain joins TRBV27 and TRBJ2-7, with a possible D match to TRBD1 (6 bases). Per the germline V gene, CDR1 is MNHEY and CDR2 is SMNVEV (reference sequence). The CDR3 extends over 15 amino acids. V dropped 2 bases and J dropped 4 bases, with 15 bases sitting between them.

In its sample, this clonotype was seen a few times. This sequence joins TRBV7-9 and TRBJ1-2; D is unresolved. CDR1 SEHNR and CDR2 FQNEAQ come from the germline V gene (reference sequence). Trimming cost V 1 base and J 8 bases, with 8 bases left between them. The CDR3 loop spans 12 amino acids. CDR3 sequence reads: CASSLELGGYTF. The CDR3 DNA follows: TGTGCCAGCAGCTTAGAACTGGGGGGCTACACCTTC.

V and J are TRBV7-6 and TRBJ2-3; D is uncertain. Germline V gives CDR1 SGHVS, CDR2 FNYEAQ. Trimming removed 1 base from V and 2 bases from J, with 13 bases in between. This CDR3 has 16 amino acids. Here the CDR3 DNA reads TGTGCCAGCAGCTTAGGAATGGGAAGATTCACAGATACGCAGTATTTT. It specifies CASSLGMGRFTDTQYF.